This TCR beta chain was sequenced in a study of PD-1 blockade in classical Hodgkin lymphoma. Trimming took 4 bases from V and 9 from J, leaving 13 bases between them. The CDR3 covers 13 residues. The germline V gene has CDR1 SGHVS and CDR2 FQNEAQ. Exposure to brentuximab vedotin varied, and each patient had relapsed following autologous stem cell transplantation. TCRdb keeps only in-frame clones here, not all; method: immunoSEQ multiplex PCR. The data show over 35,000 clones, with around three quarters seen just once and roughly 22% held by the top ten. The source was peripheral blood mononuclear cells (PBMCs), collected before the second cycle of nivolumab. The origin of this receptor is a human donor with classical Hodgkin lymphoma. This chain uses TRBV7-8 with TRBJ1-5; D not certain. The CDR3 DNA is TGTGCCAGCAGCTCGGACGGAGGCTGGCCCCAGCATTTT. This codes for CASSSDGGWPQHF.